This TCR beta chain appears in the sequencing data of a study of STAT3 mutations in large granular lymphocyte leukemia (dated by TCRdb to 2018 to 2020). The study in broad terms: Roughly half of the T-LGLL patients who were sequenced longitudinally carried canonical activating STAT3 mutations. Patients were sequenced at approximately 4.4 time points on average, with the number of samplings per patient ranging from 2 to 8. Over half of the T-LGLL patients were given one or more immunosuppressive therapy regimens, and approximately 36% of the treated patients had a hematologic response. A couple of patients with natural killer LGL leukemia were also sequenced longitudinally as controls within the study. From an initial cohort of 200 or so LGL patients, roughly 20 representative T-LGLL cases were chosen for longitudinal sequencing of TCRbeta and STAT3. To reconstruct clonal hierarchy and dynamics, serial deep sequencing of TCRbeta CDR3 and STAT3 was performed in patients with T-cell large granular lymphocyte leukemia. Points the paper makes about the study in general: The linking of therapy response to changes in TCR clonal burden was complicated by variable intervals between samplings and differing treatment regimens. Every T-LGLL patient showed at least one immunodominant TCRbeta clonotype, and about half showed multiple immunodominant subclonotypes. The burden of the dominant TCR clone was higher than the STAT3 mutant burden in several patients, which suggests that the STAT3 mutation arose secondarily inside a clone that had already expanded. TCR clonotype switching after therapy was seen in about 35% of the 18 patients, with all newly emerging clones being STAT3 wild type. Because no samples were available when a clone first appeared, clonal expansion had to be inferred from samplings taken at other points. Persisting codominant clonotypes in some patients meant a small but highly pathogenic clone may have been missed.

Only one count was recorded for this clone. Its antigen is not yet known. Per-base quality was not reported, and no clone a single base away is much larger than it. DNA was extracted from blood mononuclear cells, and the same DNA was used for both TCR and STAT3 sequencing. The germline V gene (reference sequence) sets CDR1 to GTSNPN and CDR2 to SVGIG. From the cysteine through the phenylalanine, the CDR3 covers 15 amino acids. Left in the record is the CDR3 DNA by itself, 45 bases read in frame from the first base. The germline V and J ends show losses of 0 bases and 6 bases respectively, and no gene match explains 8 bases of the junction. An Illumina MiSeq was used to sequence the TCRbeta libraries, yielding an average of about 40,000 productive templates per sample. TCRbeta CDR3 libraries were generated with the immunoSEQ assay using multiplex PCR amplification. The paper's processing steps were these. Following a previously defined approach, repertoire diversity was calculated, and values close to 0 point to extremely monoclonal samples. TCRdb stores this immuneACCESS table with in-frame sequences only. Part of the clones is absent; in the studies checked, under half of the shortfall reflects unresolved V genes, and no reason is known for the rest. The V and J calls and clone size are taken from that table; D and trimming were inferred from the DNA. The sample has approximately 4,400 clones on record, approximately 62% of them singletons. In total, the top ten clones hold roughly two fifths of the sample.

Sequenced: PBMCs. The sequence derives from a human donor with T large granular lymphocyte leukemia. Some clones in this sample may be carry-over from other donors' samples. This receptor chain uses TRBV30 and TRBJ2-1; 7 bases in the junction line up with TRBD2. The CDR3 sequence is CAWSVPAGRFNEQFF. The DNA sequence is TGTGCCTGGAGTGTACCAGCGGGGAGATTCAATGAGCAGTTCTTC.